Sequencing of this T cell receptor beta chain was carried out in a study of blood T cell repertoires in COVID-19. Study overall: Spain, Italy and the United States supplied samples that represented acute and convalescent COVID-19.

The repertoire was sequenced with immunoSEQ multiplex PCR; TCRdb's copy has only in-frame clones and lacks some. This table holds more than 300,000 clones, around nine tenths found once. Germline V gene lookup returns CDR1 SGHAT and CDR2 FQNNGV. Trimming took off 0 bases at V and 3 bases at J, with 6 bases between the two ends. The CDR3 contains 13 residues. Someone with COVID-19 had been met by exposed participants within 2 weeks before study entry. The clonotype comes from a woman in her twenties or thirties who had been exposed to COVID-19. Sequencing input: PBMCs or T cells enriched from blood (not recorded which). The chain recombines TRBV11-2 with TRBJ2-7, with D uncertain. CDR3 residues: CASSLDPLYEQYF. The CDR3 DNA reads TGTGCCAGCAGCTTAGATCCCCTCTACGAGCAGTACTTC.